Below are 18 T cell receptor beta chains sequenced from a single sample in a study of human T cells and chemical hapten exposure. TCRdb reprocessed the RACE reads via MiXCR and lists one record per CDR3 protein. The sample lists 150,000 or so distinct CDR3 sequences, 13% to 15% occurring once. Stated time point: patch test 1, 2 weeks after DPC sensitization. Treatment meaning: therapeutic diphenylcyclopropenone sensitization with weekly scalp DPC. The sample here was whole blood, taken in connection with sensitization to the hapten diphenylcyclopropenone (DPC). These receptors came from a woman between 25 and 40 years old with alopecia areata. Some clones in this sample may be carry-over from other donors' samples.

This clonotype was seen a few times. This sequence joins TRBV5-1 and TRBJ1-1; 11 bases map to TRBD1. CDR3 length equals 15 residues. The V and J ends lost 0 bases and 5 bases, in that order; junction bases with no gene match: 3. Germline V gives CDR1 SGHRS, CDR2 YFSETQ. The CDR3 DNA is TGCGCCAGCAGCTTGGCCGGGACAGGGGGAACTGAAGCTTTCTTT. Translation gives CASSLAGTGGTEAFF.

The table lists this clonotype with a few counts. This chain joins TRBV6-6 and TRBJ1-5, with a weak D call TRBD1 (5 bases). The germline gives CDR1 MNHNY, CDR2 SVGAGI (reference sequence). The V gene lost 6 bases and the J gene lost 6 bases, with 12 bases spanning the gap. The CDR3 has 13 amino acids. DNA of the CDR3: TGTGCCAGCAGCCCCGGGGGGAGTCAGCCCCAGCATTTT. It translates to CASSPGGSQPQHF.

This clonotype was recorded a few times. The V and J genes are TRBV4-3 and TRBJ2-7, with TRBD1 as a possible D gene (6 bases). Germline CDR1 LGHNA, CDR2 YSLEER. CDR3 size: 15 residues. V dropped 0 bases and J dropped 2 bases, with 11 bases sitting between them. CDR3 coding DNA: TGCGCCAGCAGCCAAGACCCGACAGGTGCCTACGAGCAGTACTTC. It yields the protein CASSQDPTGAYEQYF.

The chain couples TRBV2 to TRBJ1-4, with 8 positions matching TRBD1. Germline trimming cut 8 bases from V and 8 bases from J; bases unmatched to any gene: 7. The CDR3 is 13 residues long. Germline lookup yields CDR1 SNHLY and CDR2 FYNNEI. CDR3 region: CASRQGHGEKLFF. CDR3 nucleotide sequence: TGTGCCAGCCGACAGGGGCATGGGGAAAAACTGTTTTTT.

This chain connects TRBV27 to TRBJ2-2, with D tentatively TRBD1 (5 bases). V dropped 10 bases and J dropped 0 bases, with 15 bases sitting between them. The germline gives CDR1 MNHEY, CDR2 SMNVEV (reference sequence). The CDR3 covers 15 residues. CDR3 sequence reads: CATSTSTANTGELFF. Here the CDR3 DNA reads TGTGCCACTTCGACATCGACAGCGAACACCGGGGAGCTGTTTTTT.

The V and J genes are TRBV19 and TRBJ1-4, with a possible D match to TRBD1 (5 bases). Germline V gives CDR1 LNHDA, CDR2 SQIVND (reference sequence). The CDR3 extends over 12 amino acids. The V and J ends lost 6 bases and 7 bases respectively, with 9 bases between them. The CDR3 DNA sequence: TGTGCCAGTAGGCCCGGGGGTGAAAAACTGTTTTTT. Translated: CASRPGGEKLFF.

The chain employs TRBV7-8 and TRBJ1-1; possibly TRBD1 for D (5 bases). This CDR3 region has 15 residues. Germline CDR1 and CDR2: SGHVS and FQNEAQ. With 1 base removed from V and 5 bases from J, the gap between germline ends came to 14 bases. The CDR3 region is CASSLGRGRGTEAFF. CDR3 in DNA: TGTGCCAGCAGCTTAGGAAGGGGACGGGGGACTGAAGCTTTCTTT.

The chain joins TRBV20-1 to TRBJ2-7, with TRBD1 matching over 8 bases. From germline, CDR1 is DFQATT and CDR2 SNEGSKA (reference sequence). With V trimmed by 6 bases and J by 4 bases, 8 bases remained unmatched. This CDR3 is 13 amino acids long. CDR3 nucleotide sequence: TGCAGTGCAACGGACAGGGTGGGGTACGAGCAGTACTTC. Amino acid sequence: CSATDRVGYEQYF.

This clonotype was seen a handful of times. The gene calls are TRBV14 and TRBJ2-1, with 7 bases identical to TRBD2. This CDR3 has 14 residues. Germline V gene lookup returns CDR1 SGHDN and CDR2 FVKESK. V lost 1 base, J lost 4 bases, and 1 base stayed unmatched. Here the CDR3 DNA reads TGTGCCAGCAGCCAAGCAGCGGGATACAATGAGCAGTTCTTC. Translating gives CASSQAAGYNEQFF.

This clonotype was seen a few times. The CDR3 DNA reads TGTGCCAGCAGCCCCAGGAACTCCTACGAGCAGTACTTC. It translates to CASSPRNSYEQYF. J is TRBJ2-7 and V is TRBV12-3 or TRBV12-4; no reliable D call. V dropped 6 bases and J dropped 0 bases, with 9 bases sitting between them. The CDR3 contains 13 residues.

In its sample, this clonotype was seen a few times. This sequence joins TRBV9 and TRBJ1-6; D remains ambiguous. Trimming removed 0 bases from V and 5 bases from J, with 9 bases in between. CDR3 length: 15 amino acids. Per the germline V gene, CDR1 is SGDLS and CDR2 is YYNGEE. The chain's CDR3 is CASSVGEANNSPLHF. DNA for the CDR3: TGTGCCAGCAGCGTAGGAGAGGCGAATAATTCACCCCTCCACTTT.

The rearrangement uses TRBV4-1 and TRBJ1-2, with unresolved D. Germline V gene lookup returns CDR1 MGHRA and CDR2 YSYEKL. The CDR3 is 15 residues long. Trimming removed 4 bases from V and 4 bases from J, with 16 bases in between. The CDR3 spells CASSLPDRAPYGYTF. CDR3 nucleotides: TGCGCCAGCAGCCTTCCGGACCGGGCGCCCTATGGCTACACCTTC.

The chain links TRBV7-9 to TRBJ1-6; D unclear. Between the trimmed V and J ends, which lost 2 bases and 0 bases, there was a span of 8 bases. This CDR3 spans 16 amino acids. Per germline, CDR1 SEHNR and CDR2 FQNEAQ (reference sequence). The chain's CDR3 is CASSLPDGSYNSPLHF. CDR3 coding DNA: TGTGCCAGCAGCTTACCAGACGGCTCCTATAATTCACCCCTCCACTTT.

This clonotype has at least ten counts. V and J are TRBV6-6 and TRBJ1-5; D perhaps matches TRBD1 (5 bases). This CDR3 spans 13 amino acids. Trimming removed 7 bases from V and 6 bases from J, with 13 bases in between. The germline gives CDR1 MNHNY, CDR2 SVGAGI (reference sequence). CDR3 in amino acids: CASTSGGAQPQHF. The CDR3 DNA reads TGTGCCAGCACCTCGGGGGGAGCTCAGCCCCAGCATTTT.

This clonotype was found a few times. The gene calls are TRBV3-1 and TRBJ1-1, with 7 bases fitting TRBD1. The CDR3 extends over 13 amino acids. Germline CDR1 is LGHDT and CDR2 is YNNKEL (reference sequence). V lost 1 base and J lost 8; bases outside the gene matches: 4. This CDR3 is CASSQGRQGEAFF. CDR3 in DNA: TGTGCCAGCAGCCAAGGAAGACAGGGAGAAGCTTTCTTT.

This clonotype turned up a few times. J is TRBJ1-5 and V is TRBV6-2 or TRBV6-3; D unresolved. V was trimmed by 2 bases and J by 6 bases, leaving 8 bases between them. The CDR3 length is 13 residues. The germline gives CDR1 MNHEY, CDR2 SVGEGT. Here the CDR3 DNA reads TGTGCCAGCAGTTACAGGTTCGGTCAGCCCCAGCATTTT. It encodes CASSYRFGQPQHF.

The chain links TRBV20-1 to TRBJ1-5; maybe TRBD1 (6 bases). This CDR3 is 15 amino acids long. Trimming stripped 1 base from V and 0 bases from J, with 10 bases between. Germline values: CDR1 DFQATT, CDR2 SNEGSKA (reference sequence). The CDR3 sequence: CSARGTGNSNQPQHF. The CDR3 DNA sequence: TGCAGTGCTAGAGGAACAGGGAATAGCAATCAGCCCCAGCATTTT.

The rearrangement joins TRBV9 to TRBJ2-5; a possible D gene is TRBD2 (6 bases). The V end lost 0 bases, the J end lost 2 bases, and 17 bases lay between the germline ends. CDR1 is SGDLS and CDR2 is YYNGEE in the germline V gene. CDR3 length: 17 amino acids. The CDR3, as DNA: TGTGCCAGCAGCGTAGGGGAACGGGAGCCCCTTCAAGAGACCCAGTACTTC. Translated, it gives CASSVGEREPLQETQYF.